The sequence of this TCR beta chain was determined in a study of shared clonotypes between healthy human individuals. Study-level results: Roughly 4.6% of naive CD4 clonotypes were common to several donors.

Libraries were prepared by immunoSEQ multiplex PCR; TCRdb keeps only in-frame clonotypes and omits some of them. The table includes approximately 2.4 million clones, around 95% detected once. CDR3 length equals 15 residues. With 0 bases removed from V and 2 bases from J, the gap between germline ends came to 10 bases. Germline V gene lookup returns CDR1 SGHNT and CDR2 YYREEE (reference sequence). About this clone: Its antigen is undetermined.

V usage is TRBV5-4 and J usage is TRBJ2-3; D not resolved. The TCR originated in a man between 18 and 35 years old in good health. The sample comprised naive CD4+ T cells sorted from blood. Subset here: CD45RA+ positively selected. This chain's CDR3 is CASSLEQRLTDTQYF. In DNA, the CDR3 is TGTGCCAGCAGCTTGGAACAGCGCCTCACAGATACGCAGTATTTT. Full variable domain (outside the CDR3, taken from reference TRBV5-4 and TRBJ2-3): ETGVTQSPTHLIKTRGQQVTLRCSSQSGHNTVSWYQQALGQGPQFIFQYYREEENGRGNFPPRFSGLQFPNYSSELNVNALELDDSALYLCASSLEQRLTDTQYFGPGTRLTVL.